This TCR beta chain was identified during a study of OX40 agonist ivuxolimab in advanced cancers. At the level of the study: One hepatocellular carcinoma and a couple of cutaneous melanoma patients partially responded.

V shed 3 bases and J 0 bases; nucleotides not matched to a gene: 8. The length of the CDR3 is 17 residues. Germline V gene sequence: CDR1 MGHDK, CDR2 SYGVNS. On this clone: Its matching antigen is unknown.

Libraries were prepared by immunoSEQ multiplex PCR; TCRdb keeps only in-frame clonotypes and omits some of them. In the table there are over 70,000 clones, over 75% of which are singletons. Study observations and caveats: Researchers report that CD8+ T cells had, on average, more expanded clones than CD4+.

The sample was CD4+ or CD8+ T cells sorted from blood, taken in a trial of the OX40 agonist ivuxolimab. The sequence was collected from an adult with an advanced solid tumor such as melanoma, head and neck, liver or kidney cancer. The gene calls are TRBV25-1 and TRBJ2-3; 8 nucleotides line up with TRBD1. The CDR3 DNA is TGTGCCAGCAGTGAGTTCGACAGGGGTTATAGCACAGATACGCAGTATTTT. It specifies CASSEFDRGYSTDTQYF.